These 8 T cell receptor beta chains came from one sample sequenced in a study of regulatory T cells in long-lasting Graves disease. This sample's time point: newly diagnosed GD, antithyroid drugs for less than 3 months. With RNA extracted from PBMCs as input, the TCR library was made. Construction of the TCR beta libraries employed iRepertoire HTBI primers in conjunction with Arm-PCR of CDR3 regions. TCRdb recomputed calls from the multiplex PCR reads with MiXCR, one row per CDR3 protein. The table lists 200,000 to 250,000 distinct CDR3 sequences, about 19% of them singletons. These data are also associated with another study on T cells in Graves' hyperthyroidism and ophthalmopathy.

The material sequenced was peripheral blood mononuclear cells (PBMCs), taken at new diagnosis, from a patient treated with antithyroid drugs. The receptors stem from a woman aged 25-40 years with Graves disease.

This clonotype appeared many times. CDR3 in amino acids: CASRPDSFSGNTIYF. In DNA form, the CDR3 reads TGTGCCAGCAGGCCTGACAGTTTCTCTGGAAACACCATATATTTT. V is TRBV7-2 and J is TRBJ1-3; perhaps TRBD1 as D (5 bases). The CDR3 is made up of 15 amino acids. In germline, CDR1 is SGHTA, CDR2 FQGNSA. V dropped 6 bases and J dropped 0 bases, with 12 bases sitting between them.

This clonotype showed up many times. The V gene is TRBV28, the J gene TRBJ2-1; TRBD2 is a possible D gene (5 bases). The CDR3 is 13 residues long. V gave up 6 bases and J gave up 4 bases, with 10 bases separating them. CDR1 MDHEN and CDR2 SYDVKM come from the germline V gene. DNA for the CDR3: TGTGCCAGCAGGATCGGGGTTTACAATGAGCAGTTCTTC. It encodes CASRIGVYNEQFF.

This clonotype was found once. The chain joins TRBV6-1 to TRBJ2-7; D gene ambiguous. The germline CDR1 and CDR2 sequences are MNHNS and SASEGT. Trimming pared 0 bases from V and 9 bases from J, leaving 12 bases between. The CDR3 loop spans 13 amino acids. The CDR3 reads CASSEARQSGQYF. In DNA, the CDR3 is TGTGCCAGCAGTGAAGCGCGGCAGTCCGGGCAGTACTTC.

A remark on this clonotype: A much larger clone lies a single base off, so this may be a read error. The CDR3 nucleotides are TGTGCCAGCAGCCACGATCTAGCGGAGCAGTTCTTC. This sequence encodes CASSHDLAEQFF. V gene TRBV3-1 combines with J gene TRBJ2-1; D perhaps matches TRBD2 (6 bases). V gave up 3 bases and J gave up 10 bases, with 10 bases separating them. CDR3 length equals 12 residues. In germline, CDR1 is LGHDT, CDR2 YNNKEL (reference sequence).

This clonotype showed up many times. This chain links TRBV28 with TRBJ1-1; tentative D call: TRBD1 (5 bases). Deletions cut 1 base from V and 0 bases from J, with 18 bases between. CDR1 and CDR2 (germline): MDHEN, SYDVKM. This CDR3 contains 18 residues. CDR3: CASSLYIRAGFMNTEAFF. The CDR3 DNA sequence: TGTGCCAGCAGTTTATATATCAGGGCGGGGTTTATGAACACTGAAGCTTTCTTT.

A word on this clonotype: Since a far larger clone is one base different, this is likely a read error. This chain links TRBV11-2 with TRBJ2-5; D is unclear. The J call may not be correct, given that the DNA end is closer to TRBJ2-1. Germline V gene data show CDR1 as SGHAT and CDR2 as FQNNGV. The CDR3 contains 15 residues. The CDR3 protein is CVSSSVYSLDSEQFF. DNA for the CDR3: TGTGTCAGCAGCTCCGTATATAGCTTGGATAGTGAGCAGTTCTTC.

This clonotype was recorded many times. The chain joins TRBV3-1 to TRBJ1-2; tentative D call: TRBD1 (6 bases). Trimming pared 0 bases from V and 4 bases from J, leaving 9 bases between. The CDR3 totals 14 residues. Germline V gives CDR1 LGHDT, CDR2 YNNKEL (reference sequence). As DNA, the CDR3 is TGTGCCAGCAGCCAAGAGGGAGGGGGCTATGGCTACACCTTC. Its translation is CASSQEGGGYGYTF.

This clonotype was detected only a few times. V is TRBV27 and J is TRBJ2-5, with 10 bases matching TRBD2. The CDR3 sequence is 18 residues long. Germline values: CDR1 MNHEY, CDR2 SMNVEV (reference sequence). Unmatched junction bases numbered 13, after V lost 2 bases and J lost 4 bases. Here the CDR3 reads CASSLQSLGAGGRETQYF. Written as DNA, the CDR3 is TGTGCCAGCAGTTTACAAAGTTTGGGAGCGGGAGGGCGAGAGACCCAGTACTTC.